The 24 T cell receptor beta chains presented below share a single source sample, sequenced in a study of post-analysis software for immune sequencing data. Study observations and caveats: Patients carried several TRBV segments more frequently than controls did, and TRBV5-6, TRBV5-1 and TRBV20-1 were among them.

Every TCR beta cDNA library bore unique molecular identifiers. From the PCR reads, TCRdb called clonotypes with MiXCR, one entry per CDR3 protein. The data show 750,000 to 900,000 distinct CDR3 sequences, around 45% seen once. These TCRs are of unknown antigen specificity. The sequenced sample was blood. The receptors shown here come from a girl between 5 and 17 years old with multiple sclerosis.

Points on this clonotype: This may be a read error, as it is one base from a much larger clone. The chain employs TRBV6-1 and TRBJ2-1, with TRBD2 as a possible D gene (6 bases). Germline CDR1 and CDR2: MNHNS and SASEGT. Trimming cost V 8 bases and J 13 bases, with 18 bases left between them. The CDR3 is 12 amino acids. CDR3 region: CASRATGETQFF. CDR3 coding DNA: TGTGCCAGCCGGGCTACGGGAGAGACCCAGTTCTTC.

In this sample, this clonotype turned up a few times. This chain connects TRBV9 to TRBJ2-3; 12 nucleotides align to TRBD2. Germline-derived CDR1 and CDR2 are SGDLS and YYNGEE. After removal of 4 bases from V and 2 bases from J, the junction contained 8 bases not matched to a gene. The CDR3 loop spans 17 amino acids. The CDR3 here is CASSPRLAGVITDTQYF. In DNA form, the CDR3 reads TGTGCCAGCAGCCCCAGACTAGCGGGGGTAATCACAGATACGCAGTATTTT.

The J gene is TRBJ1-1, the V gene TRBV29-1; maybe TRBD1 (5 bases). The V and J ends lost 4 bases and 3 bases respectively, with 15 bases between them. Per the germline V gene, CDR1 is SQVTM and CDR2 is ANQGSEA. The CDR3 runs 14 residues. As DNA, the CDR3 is TGCAGCGTTGGCGCTAGGGGCGCGGACACTGAAGCTTTCTTT. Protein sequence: CSVGARGADTEAFF.

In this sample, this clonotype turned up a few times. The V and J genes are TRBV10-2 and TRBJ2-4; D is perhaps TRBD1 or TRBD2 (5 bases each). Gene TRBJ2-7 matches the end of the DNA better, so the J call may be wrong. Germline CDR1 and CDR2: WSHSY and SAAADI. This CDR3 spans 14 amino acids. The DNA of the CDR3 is TGCGCCAGCAGTGAGTGGGAGAGGGGCTACGAGCAGTACTTC. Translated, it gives CASSEWERGYEQYF.

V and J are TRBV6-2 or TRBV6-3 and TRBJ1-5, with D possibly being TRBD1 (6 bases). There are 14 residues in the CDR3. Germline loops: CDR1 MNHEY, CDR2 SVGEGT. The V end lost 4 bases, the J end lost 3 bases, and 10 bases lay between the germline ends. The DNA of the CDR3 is TGTGCCAGCAGTTCCGGACAGATCAATCAGCCCCAGCATTTT. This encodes CASSSGQINQPQHF.

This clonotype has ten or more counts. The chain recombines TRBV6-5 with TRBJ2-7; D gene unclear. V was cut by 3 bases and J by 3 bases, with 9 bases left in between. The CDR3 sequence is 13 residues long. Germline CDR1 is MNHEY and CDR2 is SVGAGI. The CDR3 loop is CASSYDGIYEQYF. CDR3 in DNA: TGTGCCAGCAGTTATGACGGAATCTACGAGCAGTACTTC.

CDR3 sequence: CASSLAGPEQFF. CDR3 in DNA: TGCGCCAGCAGCTTGGCAGGGCCTGAGCAGTTCTTC. V usage is TRBV5-1 and J usage is TRBJ2-1; tentatively, D is TRBD1 (5 bases). CDR3 length equals 12 residues. Trimming stripped 0 bases from V and 9 bases from J, with 7 bases between. From germline, CDR1 is SGHRS and CDR2 YFSETQ.

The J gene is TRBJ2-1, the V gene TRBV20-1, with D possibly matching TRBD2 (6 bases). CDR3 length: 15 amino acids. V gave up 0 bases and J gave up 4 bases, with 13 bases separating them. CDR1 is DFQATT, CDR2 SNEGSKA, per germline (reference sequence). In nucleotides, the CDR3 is TGCAGTGCTAGAGACCCGGGAGACCCTTACAATGAGCAGTTCTTC. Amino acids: CSARDPGDPYNEQFF.

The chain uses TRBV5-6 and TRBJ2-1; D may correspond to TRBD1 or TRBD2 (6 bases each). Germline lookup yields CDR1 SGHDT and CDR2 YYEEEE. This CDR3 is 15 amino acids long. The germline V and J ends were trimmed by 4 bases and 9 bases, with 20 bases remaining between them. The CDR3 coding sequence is TGTGCCAGCAGCGATCTCCCGGGGGCCTTAGGTGAGCAGTTCTTC. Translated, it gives CASSDLPGALGEQFF.

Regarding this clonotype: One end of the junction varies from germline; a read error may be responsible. Here the CDR3 DNA reads TGTGCCAGCAGCCAAGATCGTGGGGACGGTGACTACACCTTC. As protein: CASSQDRGDGDYTF. This chain connects TRBV4-1 to TRBJ1-2, with TRBD1 as a possible D gene (5 bases). Germline CDR1 reads MGHRA; CDR2 reads YSYEKL. CDR3 length: 14 amino acids.

The CDR3 spells CASSPGGGVYREQYF. The DNA for the CDR3 is TGTGCCAGCAGCCCCGGGGGAGGGGTGTATCGCGAGCAGTACTTC. The rearrangement links TRBV28 to TRBJ2-5, with 7 bases fitting TRBD2. Matching the DNA end better, TRBJ2-7 makes the J call doubtful. This CDR3 is 15 amino acids long. Germline V gene lookup returns CDR1 MDHEN and CDR2 SYDVKM.

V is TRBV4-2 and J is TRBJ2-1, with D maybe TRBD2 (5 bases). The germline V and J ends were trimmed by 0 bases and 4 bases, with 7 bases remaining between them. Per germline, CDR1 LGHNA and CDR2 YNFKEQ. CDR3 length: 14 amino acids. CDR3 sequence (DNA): TGTGCCAGCAGCCAAGAGAGCGGATACAATGAGCAGTTCTTC. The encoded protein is CASSQESGYNEQFF.

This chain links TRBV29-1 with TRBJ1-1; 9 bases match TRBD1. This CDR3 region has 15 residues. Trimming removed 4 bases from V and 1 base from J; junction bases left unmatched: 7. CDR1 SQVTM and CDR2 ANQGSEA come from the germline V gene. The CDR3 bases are TGCAGCGTTGTGGATTGGGACAGGGAGAACACTGAAGCTTTCTTT. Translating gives CSVVDWDRENTEAFF.

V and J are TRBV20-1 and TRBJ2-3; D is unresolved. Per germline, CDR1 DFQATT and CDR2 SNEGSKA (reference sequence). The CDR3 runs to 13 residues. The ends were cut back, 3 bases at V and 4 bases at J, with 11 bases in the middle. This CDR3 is CSASKVPPDTQYF. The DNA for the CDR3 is TGCAGTGCTAGCAAGGTTCCCCCAGATACGCAGTATTTT.

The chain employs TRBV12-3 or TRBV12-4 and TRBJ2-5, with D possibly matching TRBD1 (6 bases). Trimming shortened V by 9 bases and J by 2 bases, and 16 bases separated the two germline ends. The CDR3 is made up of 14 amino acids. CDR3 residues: CASWGGQTQETQYF. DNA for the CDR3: TGTGCCAGTTGGGGTGGACAGACACAAGAGACCCAGTACTTC.

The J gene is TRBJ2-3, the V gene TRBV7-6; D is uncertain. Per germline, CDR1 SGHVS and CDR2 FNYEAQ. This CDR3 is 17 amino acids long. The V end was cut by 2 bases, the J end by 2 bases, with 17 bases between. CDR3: CASSLLAPPLLTDTQYF. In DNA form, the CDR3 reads TGTGCCAGCAGCTTATTGGCACCACCCCTACTCACAGATACGCAGTATTTT.

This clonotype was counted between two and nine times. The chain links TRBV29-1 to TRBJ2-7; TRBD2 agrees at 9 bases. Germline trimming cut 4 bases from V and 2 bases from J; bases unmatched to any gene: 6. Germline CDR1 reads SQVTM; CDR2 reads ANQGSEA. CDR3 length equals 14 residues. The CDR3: CSVAATSGTYEQYF. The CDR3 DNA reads TGCAGCGTTGCGGCGACTAGCGGAACCTACGAGCAGTACTTC.

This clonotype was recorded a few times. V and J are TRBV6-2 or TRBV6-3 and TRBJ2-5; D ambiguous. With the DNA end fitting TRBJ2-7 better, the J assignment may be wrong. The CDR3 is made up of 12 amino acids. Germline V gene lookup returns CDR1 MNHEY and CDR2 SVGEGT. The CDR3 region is CASSYALYEQYF. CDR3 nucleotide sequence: TGTGCCAGCAGTTACGCACTATACGAGCAGTACTTC.

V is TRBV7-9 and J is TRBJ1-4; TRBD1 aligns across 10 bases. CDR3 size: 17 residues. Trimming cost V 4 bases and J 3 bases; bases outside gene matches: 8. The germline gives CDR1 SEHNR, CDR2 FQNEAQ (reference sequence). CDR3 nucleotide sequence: TGTGCCAGCAGCTCACCTGACAGGGGGCTTGCTAATGAAAAACTGTTTTTT. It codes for CASSSPDRGLANEKLFF.

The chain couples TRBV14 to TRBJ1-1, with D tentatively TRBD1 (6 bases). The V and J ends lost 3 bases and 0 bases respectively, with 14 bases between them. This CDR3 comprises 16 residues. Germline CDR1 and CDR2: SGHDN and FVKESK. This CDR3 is CASSQQTGIMNTEAFF. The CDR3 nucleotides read TGTGCCAGCAGCCAGCAAACAGGGATTATGAACACTGAAGCTTTCTTT.

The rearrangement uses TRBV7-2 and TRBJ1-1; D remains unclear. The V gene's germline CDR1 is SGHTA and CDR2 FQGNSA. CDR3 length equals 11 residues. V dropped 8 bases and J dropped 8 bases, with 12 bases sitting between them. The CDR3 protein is CASGYREEAFF. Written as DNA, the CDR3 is TGTGCCAGCGGGTACCGGGAAGAAGCTTTCTTT.

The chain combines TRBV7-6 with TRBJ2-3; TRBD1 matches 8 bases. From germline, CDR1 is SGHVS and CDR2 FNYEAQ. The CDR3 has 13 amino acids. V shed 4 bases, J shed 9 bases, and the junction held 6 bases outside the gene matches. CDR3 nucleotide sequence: TGTGCCAGCAGCTCTTCACAGGGGGGCACGCAGTATTTT. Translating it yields CASSSSQGGTQYF.

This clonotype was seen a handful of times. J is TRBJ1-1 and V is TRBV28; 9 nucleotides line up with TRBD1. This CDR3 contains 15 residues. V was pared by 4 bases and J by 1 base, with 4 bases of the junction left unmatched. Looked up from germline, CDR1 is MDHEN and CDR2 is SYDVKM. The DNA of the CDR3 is TGTGCCAGCAGTTCGCCGGGACAGGGGAACACTGAAGCTTTCTTT. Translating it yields CASSSPGQGNTEAFF.

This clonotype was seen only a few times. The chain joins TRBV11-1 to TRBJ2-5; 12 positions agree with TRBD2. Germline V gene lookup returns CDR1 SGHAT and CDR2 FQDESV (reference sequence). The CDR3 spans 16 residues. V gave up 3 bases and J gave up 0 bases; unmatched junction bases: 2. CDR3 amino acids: CASSFWTSGDQETQYF. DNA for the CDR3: TGTGCCAGCAGCTTTTGGACTAGCGGGGACCAAGAGACCCAGTACTTC.